One and the same sample provided the 21 T cell receptor beta chains below, sequenced in a study of blood T cell repertoires in COVID-19. Sequenced by immunoSEQ multiplex PCR; TCRdb stores in-frame clones only, minus some. The table has fewer than 250,000 clones, less than 85% seen once. The sequenced material came from peripheral blood. All receptors come from a woman in her 70s with active or convalescent COVID-19.

This clone occurred a few times. The chain uses TRBV28 and TRBJ1-5, with TRBD1 as a possible D gene (6 bases). Germline CDR1 reads MDHEN; CDR2 reads SYDVKM. V gave up 7 bases and J gave up 4 bases, with 29 bases separating them. The CDR3 spans 19 residues. CDR3 amino acids: CASNILGTGTTGSNQPQHF. The DNA for the CDR3 is TGTGCCAGCAACATTCTGGGGACGGGGACGACAGGCTCTAATCAGCCCCAGCATTTT. The full variable domain, rest sourced from reference TRBV28 and TRBJ1-5, is DVKVTQSSRYLVKRTGEKVFLECVQDMDHENMFWYRQDPGLGLRLIYFSYDVKMKEKGDIPEGYSVSREKKERFSLILESASTNQTSMYLCASNILGTGTTGSNQPQHFGDGTRLSIL.

V usage is TRBV19 and J usage is TRBJ1-3; unclear D gene. The germline V gene has CDR1 LNHDA and CDR2 SQIVND (reference sequence). The length of the CDR3 is 14 residues. V lost 3 bases and J lost 4, with 10 bases in between. CDR3 in amino acids: CASSIEGRGNTIYF. The CDR3 region has the DNA TGTGCCAGTAGTATTGAAGGGAGAGGAAACACCATATATTTT.

This rearrangement joins TRBV5-5 to TRBJ1-1; tentatively, D is TRBD1 (5 bases). V was clipped by 5 bases and J by 2 bases, with 10 bases between them. Per the germline V gene, CDR1 is SGHKS and CDR2 is YYEKEE (reference sequence). The length of the CDR3 is 13 residues. The CDR3 loop is CASSLTDNTEAFF. CDR3 nucleotides: TGTGCCAGCAGTTTGACAGATAACACTGAAGCTTTCTTT.

The chain is built from TRBV4-1 and TRBJ2-2, with D maybe TRBD2 (6 bases). In germline, CDR1 is MGHRA, CDR2 YSYEKL. V was clipped by 1 base and J by 6 bases, with 15 bases between them. The CDR3 consists of 16 residues. CDR3 coding DNA: TGCGCCAGCAGCCAAGGGAAGGGAGGCCGGTCCGGGGAGCTGTTTTTT. It codes for CASSQGKGGRSGELFF.

In regard to this clone: The same CDR3 is also encoded by other DNA sequences in this sample. This chain uses TRBV9 with TRBJ1-1, with unresolved D. In germline, CDR1 is SGDLS, CDR2 YYNGEE. The CDR3 loop spans 13 amino acids. The V end was cut by 0 bases, the J end by 3 bases, with 6 bases between. CDR3 loop: CASSVGRDTEAFF. DNA of the CDR3: TGTGCCAGCAGCGTAGGTCGTGACACTGAAGCTTTCTTT.

The chain is built from TRBV18 and TRBJ1-4, with 12 nucleotides matching TRBD1. The germline V gene has CDR1 KGHSH and CDR2 LQKENI. This CDR3 has 20 residues. V lost 4 bases and J lost 0; bases outside the gene matches: 12. The DNA of the CDR3 is TGTGCCAGCTCACTATCTCCTTCGGGACAGGGGGCTTCAACTAATGAAAAACTGTTTTTT. Translated: CASSLSPSGQGASTNEKLFF.

The chain joins TRBV11-2 to TRBJ2-1; D possibly corresponds to TRBD2 (6 bases). Deletions cut 5 bases from V and 3 bases from J, with 11 bases between. Germline values: CDR1 SGHAT, CDR2 FQNNGV. This CDR3 has 14 residues. The CDR3 spells CASSITTSYNEQFF. The CDR3 DNA reads TGTGCCAGCAGCATTACGACTAGCTACAATGAGCAGTTCTTC.

This rearrangement joins TRBV2 to TRBJ2-6, with D maybe TRBD2 (6 bases). V lost 6 bases and J lost 1, with 7 bases in between. Germline values: CDR1 SNHLY, CDR2 FYNNEI. The CDR3 is 14 residues long. CDR3 region: CASRAGSGANVLTF. DNA for the CDR3: TGTGCCAGCAGGGCGGGGTCTGGGGCCAACGTCCTGACTTTC.

This sequence joins TRBV29-1 and TRBJ2-7; 7 bases are a match to TRBD2. V shed 5 bases and J 1 base; nucleotides not matched to a gene: 5. CDR3 size: 13 residues. Germline values: CDR1 SQVTM, CDR2 ANQGSEA. As DNA, the CDR3 is TGCAGCGTTTCGGGGGGTAATTCCTACGAGCAGTACTTC. As protein: CSVSGGNSYEQYF.

The chain recombines TRBV18 with TRBJ2-5, with a possible D match to TRBD1 (6 bases). The germline V gene has CDR1 KGHSH and CDR2 LQKENI. With 3 bases removed from V and 4 bases from J, the gap between germline ends came to 18 bases. This CDR3 is 16 amino acids long. CDR3 nucleotide sequence: TGTGCCAGCTCACCGTACAAACAGGGATTGGGAGAGACCCAGTACTTC. This gives the protein CASSPYKQGLGETQYF.

The chain is built from TRBV4-2 and TRBJ1-5, with TRBD1 as a possible D gene (6 bases). The CDR3 length is 15 residues. Germline CDR1 and CDR2: LGHNA and YNFKEQ. The V gene lost 1 base and the J gene lost 4 bases, with 11 bases spanning the gap. In DNA form, the CDR3 reads TGTGCCAGCAGCCAAGTCCCACAGGGAAATCAGCCCCAGCATTTT. Translation gives CASSQVPQGNQPQHF.

J is TRBJ1-1 and V is TRBV18, with D unresolved. Between the trimmed V and J ends, which lost 2 bases and 3 bases, there was a span of 10 bases. This CDR3 spans 14 amino acids. Germline V lookup: CDR1 KGHSH, CDR2 LQKENI. The CDR3 DNA is TGTGCCAGCTCACCAATATGGAGGGACACTGAAGCTTTCTTT. As protein: CASSPIWRDTEAFF.

The genes are TRBV6-7 and TRBJ1-2, with 8 bases matching TRBD1. TRBV6-7 has ORF status, its function being uncertain. The CDR3 runs 15 residues. Trimming at V came to 4 bases and at J to 2 bases, leaving 6 bases not matched to a gene. The CDR3 here is CASSLGTGANYGYTF. The CDR3 DNA reads as TGTGCCAGCAGTTTAGGGACAGGAGCAAACTATGGCTACACCTTC.

This clone showed up just once. The chain has TRBV5-1 and TRBJ2-7; a weak D match, TRBD2 (6 bases). Trimming took off 7 bases at V and 5 bases at J, with 16 bases between the two ends. The germline V gene has CDR1 SGHRS and CDR2 YFSETQ. This CDR3 is 13 amino acids long. DNA for the CDR3: TGCGCCAGCTGCCTAGCGACTCGCGACGAGCAGTACTTC. Protein product: CASCLATRDEQYF.

This rearrangement joins TRBV6-5 to TRBJ1-5; D call uncertain. Trimming took off 8 bases at V and 4 bases at J, with 15 bases between the two ends. Germline V gene sequence: CDR1 MNHEY, CDR2 SVGAGI. The CDR3 length is 14 residues. The CDR3 region is CASLGRAVNQPQHF. The CDR3 DNA is TGTGCCAGCCTAGGGAGGGCGGTAAATCAGCCCCAGCATTTT.

This rearrangement joins TRBV5-5 to TRBJ1-1; D unresolved. The CDR3 sequence is 15 residues long. Germline CDR1 reads SGHKS; CDR2 reads YYEKEE (reference sequence). V lost 4 bases to trimming and J lost 0 bases, with 13 bases between them. The CDR3 spells CASSALESMNTEAFF. The DNA of the CDR3 is TGTGCCAGCAGCGCCCTCGAGAGCATGAACACTGAAGCTTTCTTT.

This rearrangement joins TRBV6-5 to TRBJ2-5; TRBD2 matches 8 bases. From germline, CDR1 is MNHEY and CDR2 SVGAGI. The J segment lost 2 bases and the V segment lost 6 bases, leaving 5 bases of the junction unmatched. The CDR3 totals 14 residues. The chain's CDR3 is CASRPGLAQETQYF. In DNA form, the CDR3 reads TGTGCCAGCAGGCCCGGACTAGCTCAAGAGACCCAGTACTTC.

The gene calls are TRBV14 and TRBJ2-7; D is possibly TRBD1 (6 bases). There are 17 residues in the CDR3. The germline V gene has CDR1 SGHDN and CDR2 FVKESK. V was trimmed by 1 base and J by 5 bases, leaving 21 bases between them. The CDR3 nucleotides read TGTGCCAGCAGCCAAGCAAACCCGACAGGACCTCTGAACGAGCAGTACTTC. This gives the protein CASSQANPTGPLNEQYF.

The V call is TRBV7-2, the J call TRBJ2-5, with 10 bases identical to TRBD2. The CDR3 totals 16 residues. From germline, CDR1 is SGHTA and CDR2 FQGNSA. The trim removed 6 bases at V and 2 bases at J, leaving 9 bases unmatched. Here the CDR3 reads CASSFSGLAVQETQYF. The CDR3, as DNA: TGTGCCAGCAGTTTTAGCGGACTAGCGGTACAAGAGACCCAGTACTTC.

This clone was recorded once. This rearrangement joins TRBV12-5 to TRBJ2-2; TRBD1 agrees at 8 bases. The V gene's germline CDR1 is LGHNT and CDR2 FRNRAP. This CDR3 is 13 amino acids long. The CDR3 region is CATGQVDTGELFF. CDR3 in DNA: TGTGCCACGGGACAGGTGGACACCGGGGAGCTGTTTTTT.

The CDR3 region has the DNA TGTGCCAGCAGCCTCTTGATTCCCCAGGGCTCTGGGGCCAACGTCCTGACTTTC. It translates to CASSLLIPQGSGANVLTF. The chain employs TRBV2 and TRBJ2-6; possibly TRBD1 for D (5 bases). Germline assignment: CDR1 SNHLY and CDR2 FYNNEI. CDR3 length equals 18 residues. The V end was cut by 6 bases, the J end by 0 bases, with 18 bases between. Looking up the rest from reference TRBV2 and TRBJ2-6 gives the full variable domain: EPEVTQTPSHQVTQMGQEVILRCVPISNHLYFYWYRQILGQKVEFLVSFYNNEISEKSEIFDDQFSVERPDGSNFTLKIRSTKLEDSAMYFCASSLLIPQGSGANVLTFGAGSRLTVL.